This T cell receptor (beta chain) comes out of a study of cytomegalovirus exposure and HLA in healthy donors. Study-level results: Apart from CMV serostatus, no immune exposure information was available. Later on, a genetic analysis was performed. It linked a missense variant in DCLRE1C with V- and J-gene trimming of TCR beta.

The PCR was carried out with 60 Vbeta primers and 13 Jbeta primers. Data came from immunoSEQ multiplex PCR; TCRdb stores just in-frame clones and leaves some out. Of 110,000 to 150,000 clones detected, about three quarters appear once; the ten largest clones hold approximately 1.6%. In its sample, this clone was seen a few times. What it binds is unknown. Trimming removed 3 bases from V and 3 bases from J, with 9 bases in between. The CDR3 extends over 14 amino acids. Looked up from germline, CDR1 is ENHRY and CDR2 is SYGVKD. Sequences were obtained from PBMCs. This chain uses TRBV10-3 with TRBJ2-1; D is unresolved. This receptor was identified in a woman under 40 in good health and CMV-seronegative. The CDR3 here is CAISEIGGYNEQFF. The CDR3 bases are TGTGCCATCAGTGAAATTGGCGGCTACAATGAGCAGTTCTTC.